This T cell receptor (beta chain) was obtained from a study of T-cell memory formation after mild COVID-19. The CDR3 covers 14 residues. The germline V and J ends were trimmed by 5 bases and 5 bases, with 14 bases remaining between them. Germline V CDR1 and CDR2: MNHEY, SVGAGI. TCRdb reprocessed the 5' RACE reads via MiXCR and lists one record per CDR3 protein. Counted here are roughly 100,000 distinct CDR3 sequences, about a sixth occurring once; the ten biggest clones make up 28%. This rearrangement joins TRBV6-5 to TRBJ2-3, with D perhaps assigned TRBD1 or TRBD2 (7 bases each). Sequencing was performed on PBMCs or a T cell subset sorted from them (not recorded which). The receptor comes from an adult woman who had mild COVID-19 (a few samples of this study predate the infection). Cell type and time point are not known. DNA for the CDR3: TGTGCCAGCAGTCGCACAGGGGAGGGAGATACGCAGTATTTT. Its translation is CASSRTGEGDTQYF.